A selection of T cell receptor beta chains follows, all from one sample in a study of cytomegalovirus exposure and HLA in healthy donors. Sequencing used immunoSEQ multiplex PCR; TCRdb keeps in-frame clones, though not all of them. This table has about 130,000 clones, roughly four fifths appearing once. Sample: PBMCs. Receptors originate from a girl aged 2 to 10 in good health and CMV-seronegative. CDR3s include the opening cysteine and the closing phenylalanine or tryptophan. The D gene is left open where the match is weak. A clone size is listed for some rows: how often the clone was seen (once, few, many), or a class if it is expanded.

d_call	clone_size	v_call	j_call	cdr3_nt	cdr3_aa
TRBD1	.	TRBV5-5	TRBJ1-1	TGTGCCAGCAGCCTAGGGACAGGGAAGGGAGCTTTCTTT	CASSLGTGKGAFF
.	.	TRBV7-2	TRBJ1-5	TGTGCCAGCAGCTTATCCCCCCCGGGGTCTCGGCCCCAGCATTTT	CASSLSPPGSRPQHF
.	.	TRBV29-1	TRBJ2-7	TGCAGCGTTGTTAGCCTCCGGGGGTCCTACGAGCAGTACTTC	CSVVSLRGSYEQYF
.	few	TRBV7-3	TRBJ1-1	TGTGCCAGCAGCTTACAGGGGCAGGTAACTGAAGCTTTCTTT	CASSLQGQVTEAFF
TRBD1	.	TRBV6-1	TRBJ1-5	TGTGCCAGCAGTGAAGTACAGGGGCCCGCCAGTCAGCCCCAGCATTTT	CASSEVQGPASQPQHF
.	.	TRBV29-1	TRBJ1-1	TGCAGCGCCCCCCTCGGGTTGAGCACTGAAGCTTTCTTT	CSAPLGLSTEAFF
TRBD1	.	TRBV4-1	TRBJ2-7	TGCGCCAGCAGCCAACCACCCGGACAGGGGGCAACCGAGCAGTACTTC	CASSQPPGQGATEQYF
.	.	TRBV27	TRBJ2-7	TGTGCCAGCAGTCAAACGCCGGGACTCTTATCCTACGAGCAGTACTTC	CASSQTPGLLSYEQYF
TRBD1	.	TRBV5-6	TRBJ2-3	TGTGCCAGCAGCCCGGACAGGGGGGAGAGCACAGATACGCAGTATTTT	CASSPDRGESTDTQYF
.	.	TRBV7-2	TRBJ2-2	TGTGCCAGCAGGTTCGGAGCCAGCACCGGGGAGCTGTTTTTT	CASRFGASTGELFF
.	.	TRBV28	TRBJ1-6	TGTGCCAGCAGTGATGGACAGCCTAATTCACCCCTCCACTTT	CASSDGQPNSPLHF
.	.	TRBV7-3	TRBJ2-2	TGTGCCAGCAGCTTACTTACCGGGGAGCTGTTTTTT	CASSLLTGELFF
TRBD2	.	TRBV9	TRBJ2-7	TGTGCCAGCACCCCCTCGAGCGGGGGGTCCTACGAGCAGTACTTC	CASTPSSGGSYEQYF
TRBD1	once	TRBV30	TRBJ1-4	TGTGCCTGGAGCCCTCTGACAGGGGCTAATGAAAAACTGTTTTTT	CAWSPLTGANEKLFF
.	.	TRBV6-1	TRBJ2-2	TGTGCCAGCGAGAGACTCGCAGGGGAGGGCGGGGAGCTGTTTTTT	CASERLAGEGGELFF
TRBD2	.	TRBV2	TRBJ2-7	TGTGCCAGCAGCCCAAGTCTAGCGGGATCTTACGAGCAGTACTTC	CASSPSLAGSYEQYF
TRBD1	once	TRBV12-5	TRBJ2-7	TGTGCTAGTGGTTTGGTACTAGCCCGGGACAGGGTAAACGAGCAGTACTTC	CASGLVLARDRVNEQYF
.	once	TRBV6-1	TRBJ2-5	TGTGCCAGCAACTGGGACAACCAAGAGACCCAGTACTTC	CASNWDNQETQYF
TRBD2	.	TRBV5-1	TRBJ2-5	TGCGCCAGCAGCTCGGGACTAGCGGAAGAGACCCAGTACTTC	CASSSGLAEETQYF
TRBD2	.	TRBV7-8	TRBJ2-2	TGTGCCAGCAGCTACCCGGCCCCTAACGAATGGACTAGCGTTGACGGGGAGCTGTTTTTT	CASSYPAPNEWTSVDGELFF
TRBD1	few	TRBV19	TRBJ1-2	TGTGCCAGTAGTCGCGAGAACGGACAGGTCGATGGCTACACCTTC	CASSRENGQVDGYTF
.	once	TRBV7-6	TRBJ2-3	TGTGCCAGCAGCTTAGCTGGCCCGTGGGACTTTTCTAGCACAGATACGCAGTATTTT	CASSLAGPWDFSSTDTQYF
TRBD2	.	TRBV5-1	TRBJ2-5	TGCGCCAGCAGCTTGGCCAGGACTAGCGGGGTGGATACCCAGTACTTC	CASSLARTSGVDTQYF
.	.	TRBV9	TRBJ2-3	TGTGCCAGCAGCGTTCTGAGTTCTCCAGATACGCAGTATTTT	CASSVLSSPDTQYF
TRBD1	.	TRBV19	TRBJ1-1	TGTGCCAGTACGTCGCGGGCAGGGGGCGGGGGGAACACTGAAGCTTTCTTT	CASTSRAGGGGNTEAFF
TRBD1	.	TRBV11-2	TRBJ1-1	TGTGCCAGCAGCTTTGACAGGGTAAACATGAACACTGAAGCTTTCTTT	CASSFDRVNMNTEAFF
TRBD1	.	TRBV18	TRBJ1-5	TGTGCCAGCTCAGCACAGGGGGTAGGGCAGCCCCAGCATTTT	CASSAQGVGQPQHF
TRBD2	.	TRBV28	TRBJ2-1	TGTGCCAGCAGAAGCCCCGGGACTAGCCCGAATCGTGATAACAATGAGCAGTTCTTC	CASRSPGTSPNRDNNEQFF
TRBD2	.	TRBV10-2	TRBJ2-1	TGCGCCAGCAGTGAACTCGCCGGGACAGCGTATAGCGGGAGGTCCGGCAATGAGCAGTTCTTC	CASSELAGTAYSGRSGNEQFF
.	.	TRBV4-1	TRBJ2-2	TGCGCCAGCAGCCAAGAAGTAGCGGCCGGGGAGCTGTTTTTT	CASSQEVAAGELFF
TRBD1	.	TRBV19	TRBJ2-3	TGTGCCAGTAGTACCCAGGGGGCAGATACGCAGTATTTT	CASSTQGADTQYF
.	.	TRBV4-3	TRBJ1-1	TGCGCCAGCAGCCAAGAGTTGGGCAGGGTAAGAACTGAAGCTTTCTTT	CASSQELGRVRTEAFF
TRBD1	.	TRBV4-1	TRBJ1-5	TGCGCCAGCAGCCAGGCCGGGACAGGGGCTTTTTATAGCAATCAGCCCCAGCATTTT	CASSQAGTGAFYSNQPQHF
.	few	TRBV19	TRBJ1-5	TGTGCCACCCACCGGGGGGCTGGCAATCAGCCCCAGCATTTT	CATHRGAGNQPQHF
TRBD1	.	TRBV5-6	TRBJ2-7	TGTGCCAGCAGCTTAAGACAGGGGGCCTCCTACGAGCAGTACTTC	CASSLRQGASYEQYF